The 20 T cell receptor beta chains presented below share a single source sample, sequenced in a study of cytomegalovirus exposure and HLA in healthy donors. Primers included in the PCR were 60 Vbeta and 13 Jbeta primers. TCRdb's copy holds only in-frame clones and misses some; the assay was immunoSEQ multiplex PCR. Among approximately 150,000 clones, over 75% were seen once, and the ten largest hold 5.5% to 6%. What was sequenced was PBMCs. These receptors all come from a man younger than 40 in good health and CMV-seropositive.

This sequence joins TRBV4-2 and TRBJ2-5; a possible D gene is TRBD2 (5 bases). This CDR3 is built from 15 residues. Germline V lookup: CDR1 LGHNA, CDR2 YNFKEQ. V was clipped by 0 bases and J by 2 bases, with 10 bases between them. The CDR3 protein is CASSQELGVQETQYF. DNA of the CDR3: TGTGCCAGCAGCCAAGAACTAGGCGTTCAAGAGACCCAGTACTTC.

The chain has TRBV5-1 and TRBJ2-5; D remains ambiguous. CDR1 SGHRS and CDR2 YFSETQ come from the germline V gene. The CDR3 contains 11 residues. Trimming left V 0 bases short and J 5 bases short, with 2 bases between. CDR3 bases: TGCGCCAGCAGCTTGGCGGAGACCCAGTACTTC. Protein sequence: CASSLAETQYF.

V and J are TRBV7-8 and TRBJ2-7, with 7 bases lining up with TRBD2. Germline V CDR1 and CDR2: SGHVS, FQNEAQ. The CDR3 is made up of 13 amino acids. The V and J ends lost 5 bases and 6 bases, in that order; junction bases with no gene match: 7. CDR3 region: CASSPGGGPEQYF. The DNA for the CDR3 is TGTGCCAGCAGCCCTGGGGGGGGTCCCGAGCAGTACTTC.

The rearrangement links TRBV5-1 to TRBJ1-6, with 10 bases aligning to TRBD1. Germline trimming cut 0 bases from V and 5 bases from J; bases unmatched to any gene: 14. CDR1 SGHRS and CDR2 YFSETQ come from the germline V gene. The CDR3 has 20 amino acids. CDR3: CASSLDSKGQGYSDNSPLHF. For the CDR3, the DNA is TGCGCCAGCAGCTTGGACTCTAAGGGACAGGGGTATTCGGATAATTCACCCCTCCACTTT. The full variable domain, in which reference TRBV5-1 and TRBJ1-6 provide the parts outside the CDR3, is KAGVTQTPRYLIKTRGQQVTLSCSPISGHRSVSWYQQTPGQGLQFLFEYFSETQRNKGNFPGRFSGRQFSNSRSEMNVSTLELGDSALYLCASSLDSKGQGYSDNSPLHFGNGTRLTVT.

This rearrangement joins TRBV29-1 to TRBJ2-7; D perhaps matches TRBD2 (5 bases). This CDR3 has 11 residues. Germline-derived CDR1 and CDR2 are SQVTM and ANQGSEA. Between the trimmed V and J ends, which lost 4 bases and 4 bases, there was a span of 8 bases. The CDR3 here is CSVGREYEQYF. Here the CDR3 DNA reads TGCAGCGTTGGTAGGGAGTACGAGCAGTACTTC.

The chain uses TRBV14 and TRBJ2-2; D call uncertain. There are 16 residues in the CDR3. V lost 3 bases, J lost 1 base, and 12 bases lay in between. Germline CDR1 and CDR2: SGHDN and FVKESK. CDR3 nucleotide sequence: TGTGCCAGCAGCCACAATGTCCCAGAGAACACCGGGGAGCTGTTTTTT. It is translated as CASSHNVPENTGELFF.

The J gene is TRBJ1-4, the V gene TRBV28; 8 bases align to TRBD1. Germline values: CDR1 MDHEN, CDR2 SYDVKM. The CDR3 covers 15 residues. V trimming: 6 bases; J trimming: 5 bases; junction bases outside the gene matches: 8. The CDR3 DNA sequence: TGTGCCAGCAGCAGGGGGCGCGGGCTAAATGAAAAACTGTTTTTT. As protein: CASSRGRGLNEKLFF. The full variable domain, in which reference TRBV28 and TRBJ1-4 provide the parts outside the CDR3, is DVKVTQSSRYLVKRTGEKVFLECVQDMDHENMFWYRQDPGLGLRLIYFSYDVKMKEKGDIPEGYSVSREKKERFSLILESASTNQTSMYLCASSRGRGLNEKLFFGSGTQLSVL.

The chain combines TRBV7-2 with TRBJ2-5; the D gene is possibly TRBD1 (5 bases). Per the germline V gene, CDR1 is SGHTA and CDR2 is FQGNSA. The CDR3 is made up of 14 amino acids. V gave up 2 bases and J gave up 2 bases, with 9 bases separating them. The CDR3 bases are TGTGCCAGCAGCTTACAGGCAGGGCAAGAGACCCAGTACTTC. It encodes CASSLQAGQETQYF.

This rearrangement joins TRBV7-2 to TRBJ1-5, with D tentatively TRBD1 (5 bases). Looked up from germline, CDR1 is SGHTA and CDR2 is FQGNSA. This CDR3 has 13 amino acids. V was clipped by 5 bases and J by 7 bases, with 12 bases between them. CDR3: CASSIWGLQPQHF. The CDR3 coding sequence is TGTGCCAGCAGCATATGGGGACTCCAGCCCCAGCATTTT.

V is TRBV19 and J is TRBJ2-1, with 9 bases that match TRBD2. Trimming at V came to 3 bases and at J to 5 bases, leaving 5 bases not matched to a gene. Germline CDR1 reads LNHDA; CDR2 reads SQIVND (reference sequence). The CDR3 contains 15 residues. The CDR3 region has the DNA TGTGCCAGTAGTATTTCTAGCGGGGTTAACAATGAGCAGTTCTTC. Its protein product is CASSISSGVNNEQFF.

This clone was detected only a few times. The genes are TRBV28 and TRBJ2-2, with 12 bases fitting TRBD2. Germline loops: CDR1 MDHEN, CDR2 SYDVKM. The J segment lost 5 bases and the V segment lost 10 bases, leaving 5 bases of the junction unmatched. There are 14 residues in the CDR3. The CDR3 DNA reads TGTGCCACCAACGGACTAGCGGGAACCGGGGAGCTGTTTTTT. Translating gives CATNGLAGTGELFF.

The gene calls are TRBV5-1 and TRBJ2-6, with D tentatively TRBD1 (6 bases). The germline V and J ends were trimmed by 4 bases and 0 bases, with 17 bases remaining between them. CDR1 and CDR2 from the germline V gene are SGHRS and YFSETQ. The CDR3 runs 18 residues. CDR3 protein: CASSLGQLTLSGANVLTF. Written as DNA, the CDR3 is TGCGCCAGCAGCCTAGGACAGCTTACACTCTCTGGGGCCAACGTCCTGACTTTC.

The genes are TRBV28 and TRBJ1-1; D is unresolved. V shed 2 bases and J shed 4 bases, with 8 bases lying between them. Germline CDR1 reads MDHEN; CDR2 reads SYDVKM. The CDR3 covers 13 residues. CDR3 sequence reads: CASSLAEGTEAFF. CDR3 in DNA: TGTGCCAGCAGTTTAGCCGAGGGCACTGAAGCTTTCTTT.

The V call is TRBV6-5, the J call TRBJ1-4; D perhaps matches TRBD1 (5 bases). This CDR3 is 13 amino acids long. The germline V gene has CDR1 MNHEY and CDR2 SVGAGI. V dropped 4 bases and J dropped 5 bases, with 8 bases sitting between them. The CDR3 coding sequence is TGTGCCAGCAGTTTCCGACAGAATGAAAAACTGTTTTTT. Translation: CASSFRQNEKLFF.

CDR3 nucleotides: TGTGCCAGCAGCTTGAAGACAGGGAGGGAAGCTTTCTTT. Its translation: CASSLKTGREAFF. The gene calls are TRBV5-6 and TRBJ1-1; 7 bases are shared with TRBD1. The CDR3 sequence is 13 residues long. V dropped 1 base and J dropped 8; count of bases not matched to a gene: 5. Germline CDR1 SGHDT, CDR2 YYEEEE.

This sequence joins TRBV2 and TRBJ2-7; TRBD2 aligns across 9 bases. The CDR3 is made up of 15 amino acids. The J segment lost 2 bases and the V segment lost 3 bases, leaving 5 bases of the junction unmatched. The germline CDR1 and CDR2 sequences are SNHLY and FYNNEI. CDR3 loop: CASSEGRGGPYEQYF. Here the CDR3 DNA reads TGTGCCAGCAGTGAGGGGCGGGGGGGCCCCTACGAGCAGTACTTC.

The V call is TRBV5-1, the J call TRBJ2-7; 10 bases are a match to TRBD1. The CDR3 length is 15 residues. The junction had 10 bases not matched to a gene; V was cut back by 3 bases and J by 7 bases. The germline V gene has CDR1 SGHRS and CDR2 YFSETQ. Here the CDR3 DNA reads TGCGCCAGCAGCTCACCCGGGACAGGGGCCTTAGAGCAGTACTTC. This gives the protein CASSSPGTGALEQYF.

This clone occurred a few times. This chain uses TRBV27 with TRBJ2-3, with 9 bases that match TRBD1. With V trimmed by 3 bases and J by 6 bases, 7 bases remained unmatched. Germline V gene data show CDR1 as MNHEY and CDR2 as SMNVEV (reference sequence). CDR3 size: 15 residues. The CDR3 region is CASSFLRDRADTQYF. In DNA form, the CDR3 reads TGTGCCAGCAGTTTCCTCCGGGACAGGGCCGATACGCAGTATTTT.

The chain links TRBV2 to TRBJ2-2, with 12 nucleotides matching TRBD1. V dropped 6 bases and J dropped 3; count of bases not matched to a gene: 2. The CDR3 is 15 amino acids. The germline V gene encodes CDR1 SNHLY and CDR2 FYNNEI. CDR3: CASRGTGGHTGELFF. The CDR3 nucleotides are TGTGCCAGCAGGGGGACAGGGGGCCACACCGGGGAGCTGTTTTTT.

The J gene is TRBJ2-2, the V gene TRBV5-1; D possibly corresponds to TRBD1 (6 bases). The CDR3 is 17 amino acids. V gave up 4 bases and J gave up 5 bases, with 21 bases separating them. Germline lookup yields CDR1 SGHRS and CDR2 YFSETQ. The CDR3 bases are TGCGCCAGCAGCCCGAGATCCTCGACAGGCTTAACCGGGGAGCTGTTTTTT. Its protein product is CASSPRSSTGLTGELFF.